This T cell receptor beta chain is from a study of blood T cell repertoires in COVID-19 (dated by TCRdb to about 2020). For context, the study as a whole: Samples covering the acute and convalescent phases of COVID-19 were provided by collaborators in the United States, Italy and Spain. Sample metadata almost always included a de-identified subject ID, COVID-19 status, age in years and sex. The repertoires were released in a freely available public database intended as a resource for research on the immune response to SARS-CoV-2. The material from the prospective study consisted of cDNA or gDNA derived from T cells, B-cell-depleted T cells, or PBMCs. Where HLA class I and class II types were available, the types were taken from metadata supplied by the sample provider, not from assay-based typing. The samples were drawn from the first 160 participants of the ongoing ImmuneRACE study and from 1,254 subjects provided by 6 global collaborators. Deeply sampled blood TCRbeta repertoires from subjects exposed to, actively infected with, or recovered from COVID-19 were included in the dataset.

What the authors observed across the whole study: The amount of clinical and demographic metadata varied by source and participant and was provided uncurated.

TCRbeta CDR3 regions were amplified from genomic DNA by means of the immunoSEQ Assay, a bias-controlled multiplex PCR. The source study handled its data this way. The number of nucleated cells in each sample was estimated by amplification of reference gene primers within the assay. Sequence reads were collapsed and filtered to measure the absolute abundance of every unique TCRbeta CDR3 rearrangement. Productive Simpson clonality was computed per sample as the square root of Simpson's diversity index over productive rearrangements. Imported from immuneACCESS, the table was reduced by TCRdb to in-frame sequences with V and J called. These copies leave out some clones; in studies compared against another copy, an unresolved V gene accounts for under half, and the cause of the remainder is not known. For V, J and clone size, that table is used; D and trimming come from the DNA. The sample table lists approximately 100,000 clones, 65% to 90% of them with a count of one. The top ten clones comprise under 3.5% of the sample.

The CDR3, cysteine through phenylalanine, is 17 amino acids long. Of the read, only the CDR3 DNA is kept; its 51 bases are in frame from base 1. V is pared back by 2 bases and J by 2 bases, with 19 bases lying between the germline termini. Reading the germline V gene gives CDR1 LGHNA and CDR2 YNFKEQ. In the prospective study, participants were roughly 18 to 100 years old, resided in approximately 25 geographic areas of the United States, and were enrolled through a virtual design. In the prospective study, cohorts were assigned on the basis of participant-reported clinical history obtained from a screening survey and a study questionnaire. Recovered participants in ImmuneRACE Cohort 3 were defined as having two consecutive negative NP/OP PCR tests, clearance from a healthcare professional, or resolution of symptoms. In the prospective study, mobile phlebotomists collected whole blood, serum and a nasopharyngeal or oropharyngeal swab from each participant. Prospective study participants could optionally give additional blood draws and questionnaires over an approximately 2-month period. Before DNA extraction, prospective study blood samples were shipped either frozen or at room temperature.

A remark on this clone: The clone's antigen remains unknown. No base quality values were provided; no much bigger clone lies one nucleotide off.

The TCR originated in a woman aged 50 to 60 who had recovered from COVID-19. The sequencing input was PBMCs or T cells enriched from blood (not recorded which). Recombination linked TRBV4-2 to TRBJ2-7; D gene: possibly TRBD2, on 6 matching bases. CDR3 sequence: CASSQMEHYGGAYEQYF. In nucleotides, the sequence is TGTGCCAGCAGCCAAATGGAACACTACGGCGGGGCCTACGAGCAGTACTTC.